This TCR beta chain comes out of a study of blood T cell repertoires in COVID-19. At the level of the study: Whether acute or convalescent, the COVID-19 samples came from the United States, Italy and Spain. T cells, B-cell-depleted T cells, or PBMCs provided the cDNA or gDNA that served as material.

The germline V gene has CDR1 LNHDA and CDR2 SQIVND (reference sequence). Losses at the gene ends were 4 bases for V and 3 bases for J; bases not matched to a gene: 5. The CDR3 loop spans 15 amino acids. In the original workflow: Estimation of nucleated cell counts relied on the amplification of reference gene primers. The repertoire was sequenced with immunoSEQ multiplex PCR; TCRdb's copy has only in-frame clones and lacks some. V and J calls plus clone size are reproduced from that table; the DNA served to infer D and trimming. The sample has roughly 250,000 clones; 70% to 90% are singletons. The chain has TRBV19 and TRBJ2-3, with 9 positions matching TRBD1. This clonotype was obtained from a woman in her 30s with acute or convalescent COVID-19. The specimen sequenced was peripheral blood. CDR3 in DNA: TGTGCCAGTAGTAGACAGGGGGGTGCGACAGATACGCAGTATTTT. This codes for CASSRQGGATDTQYF.